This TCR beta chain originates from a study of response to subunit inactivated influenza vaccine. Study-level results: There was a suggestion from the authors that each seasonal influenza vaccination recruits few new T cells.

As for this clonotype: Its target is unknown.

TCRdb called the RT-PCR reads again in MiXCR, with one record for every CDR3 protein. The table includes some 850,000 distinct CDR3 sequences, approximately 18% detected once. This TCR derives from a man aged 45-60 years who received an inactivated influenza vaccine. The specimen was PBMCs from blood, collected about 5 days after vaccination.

The CDR3 spells CASSVTGDPPYEQYF. The CDR3 nucleotides read TGCGCCAGCAGCGTTACAGGGGATCCCCCCTACGAGCAGTACTTC. The chain links TRBV5-1 to TRBJ2-7; 7 bases fit TRBD1. The CDR3 sequence is 15 residues long. Per the germline V gene, CDR1 is SGHRS and CDR2 is YFSETQ. J was trimmed by 2 bases and V by 4 bases; bases with no gene match: 9.